These T cell receptor beta chains were read from a single sample in a study of blood T cells in healthy people across ages. TCRdb used MiXCR to reprocess the 5' RACE reads, holding one entry per CDR3 protein. Seen here are about 2 million distinct CDR3 sequences, around 50% observed once, and the top ten hold roughly 2%. The sequenced material came from blood. The receptors come from a middle-aged woman in good health. The CDR3 runs from the conserved cysteine through the conserved F or W. The D gene is left open where the match is weak. Size is omitted from some rows. Given values are once, few, many or a class for expanded clones.

J,size,D,V,DNA,CDR3
TRBJ1-2,few,-,TRBV29-1,TGCAGCGTTGTAGGGGAATCCTATGGCTACACCTTC,CSVVGESYGYTF
TRBJ1-5,-,-,TRBV7-6,TGTGCCAGCAGCTTAGGCGGCCGGGGTAAGACCCAGCATTTT,CASSLGGRGKTQHF
TRBJ2-3,-,-,TRBV20-1,TGCAGTGCTAGAAGGGGGGGGCCAGGAGATATGCAGTATTTT,CSARRGGPGDMQYF
TRBJ1-4,once,-,TRBV4-2,TGTGCCAGCAGCCAACTAAACCCGTACCGGAAAATTAATGAAAAACTGTTTTTT,CASSQLNPYRKINEKLFF
TRBJ2-3,-,TRBD1,TRBV24-1,TGTGCCACCAGTGACCGCGGGACAGGGTCAGATACGCAGTATTTT,CATSDRGTGSDTQYF
TRBJ1-3,-,-,TRBV21-1,TGTGCCAGCAGGATAATTATTTCTGGAAACACCATATATTTT,CASRIIISGNTIYF
TRBJ2-7,few,-,TRBV6-1,TGTGCCAGCAGTAAAGGGTCAGGAGTCTCCTACGAGCAGTACTTC,CASSKGSGVSYEQYF
TRBJ2-3,few,TRBD2,TRBV20-1,TGCAGTGCGGCCGGACTAGGGGATTCCACAGATACGCAGTATTTT,CSAAGLGDSTDTQYF
TRBJ2-4,-,-,TRBV10-2,TGCGCCAGCAGGGAGCCGGGCGGGGATGTTATTCAGTACTTC,CASREPGGDVIQYF
TRBJ2-7,once,TRBD1,TRBV7-8,TGTGCCAGCAGCGTAACCCGACAGGGCTACGAGCAGTACTTC,CASSVTRQGYEQYF
TRBJ2-7,-,TRBD1,TRBV6-2/TRBV6-3,TGTGCCAACCTCCGGGACAGGGTGTTTCGCGAGCAGTACTTC,CANLRDRVFREQYF
TRBJ2-5,-,TRBD2,TRBV28,TGTGCCAGCAAAACGGGGGGGAGCCAAGAGACCCAGTACTTC,CASKTGGSQETQYF
TRBJ2-3,-,TRBD2,TRBV27,TGTGCCAGCAGTTCCTCGCGGGGGGTGGCAGATACGCAGTATTTT,CASSSSRGVADTQYF
TRBJ2-1,-,-,TRBV13,TGTGCCAGCAGCCACTCAGGACTCACAGGTGGTGAGCAGTTCTTC,CASSHSGLTGGEQFF
TRBJ2-5,-,-,TRBV7-2,TGTGCCAGCAGCCTCCGGACTAAATTGGGAGGAGAGACCCAGTACTTC,CASSLRTKLGGETQYF
TRBJ2-5,-,TRBD1,TRBV11-2,TGTGCCAGCACCTTGAACAGGGGGCGCGGGGAGACCCAGTACTTC,CASTLNRGRGETQYF
TRBJ1-4,-,-,TRBV7-2,TGTGCCAGCAGCTTATTGTCCCACCTTAATGAAAAACTGTTTTTT,CASSLLSHLNEKLFF
TRBJ1-2,few,-,TRBV25-1,TGTGCCAGCAGTGAATCAGGTCGGGGGTACTATGGCTACACCTTC,CASSESGRGYYGYTF
TRBJ1-2,-,TRBD1,TRBV2,TGTGCCAGCAGCGACGCGACAGGGCCTACATATGGCTACACCTTC,CASSDATGPTYGYTF
TRBJ2-7,-,TRBD1,TRBV24-1,TGTGCCACCAGTGAGACAGGGGGCAACTCCTACAATGAGCAGTACTTC,CATSETGGNSYNEQYF
TRBJ1-1,-,-,TRBV6-5,TGTGCCAGCACTCCTTTCAGGGGATCCCTCACTGAAGCTTTCTTT,CASTPFRGSLTEAFF
TRBJ2-1,-,TRBD1,TRBV28,TGTGCCAGCAGTGTCGGGACAGGCCGTTTACACGGGCAGTTCTTC,CASSVGTGRLHGQFF
TRBJ2-1,-,-,TRBV20-1,TGCAGTGCTAGAGGGTCGTCTGGACTCTCCTACAATGAGCAGTTCTTC,CSARGSSGLSYNEQFF
TRBJ2-4,-,-,TRBV28,TGTGCCAGCAGTTTAATGGGGCCCCCCCGGCCCAAAAACATTCAGTACTTC,CASSLMGPPRPKNIQYF
TRBJ1-2,-,TRBD1,TRBV28,TGTGCCAGCAGTTTCCAGGGGGTCGTTGGCTATGGCTACACCTTC,CASSFQGVVGYGYTF
TRBJ1-2,-,-,TRBV29-1,TGCAGCGCTACTGACGCGGGATACTATGGCTACACCTTC,CSATDAGYYGYTF
TRBJ1-1,few,TRBD1,TRBV12-3/TRBV12-4,TGTGCCAGCAGTAGAGAGGACAGGGACAAGACTGAAGCTTTCTTT,CASSREDRDKTEAFF
TRBJ2-1,few,-,TRBV7-2,TGTGCCAGCACCCTTCCCCGCATGAGTGAGCAGTTCTTC,CASTLPRMSEQFF
TRBJ2-5,-,TRBD1,TRBV5-6,TGTGCCAGCAGCTATTTGGGACAGGGGGAAGAGACCCAGTACTTC,CASSYLGQGEETQYF
TRBJ2-3,-,-,TRBV4-1,TGCGCCAGCAGCCAAGTCCCGGCGGGGGCACGGGGGGATACGCAGTATTTT,CASSQVPAGARGDTQYF
TRBJ1-2,-,TRBD1,TRBV7-9,TGTTCCAGCAGGGGTACAGGGGAGGGCTTCTATGGCTACACCTTC,CSSRGTGEGFYGYTF
TRBJ1-1,-,-,TRBV3-1,TGTGCCAGCAGCCAAAAAAGGGCCCAATACACTGAAGCTTTCTTT,CASSQKRAQYTEAFF
TRBJ1-1,-,-,TRBV7-9,TGTGCCAGCAGCCCCCGTTGGTTGGGGGCCAGGGTCGACGGAGAAGCTTTCTTT,CASSPRWLGARVDGEAFF
TRBJ1-5,-,TRBD1,TRBV27,TGTGCCAGCAGTTCTGGACAGGGGTACAATCAGCCCCAGCATTTT,CASSSGQGYNQPQHF
TRBJ2-3,-,TRBD2,TRBV9,TGTGCCAGCAGCGTAGAAGTAGCGGGGGGGAACACAGATACGCAGTATTTT,CASSVEVAGGNTDTQYF
TRBJ2-5,-,TRBD2,TRBV7-2,TGTGCCAGCAGCCCATATAGCGGGGACCCTAGGGAGCAGTACTTC,CASSPYSGDPREQYF
TRBJ2-1,few,TRBD1,TRBV4-3,TGCGCCAGCAGCCCGGACAGGGTTGACTACAATGAGCAGTTCTTC,CASSPDRVDYNEQFF
TRBJ2-7,-,-,TRBV4-3,TGCGCCAGCAGCCCAGATAAGTCGGGTTTCTACGAGCAGTACTTC,CASSPDKSGFYEQYF
TRBJ2-6,few,TRBD1,TRBV7-6,TGTGCCAGCAGCTTGGACAGGGAATACACCTCTGGGGCCAACGTCCTGACTTTC,CASSLDREYTSGANVLTF
TRBJ2-1,-,-,TRBV7-9,TGTGCCAGCAGCCCCGGGACGTACTACAATGAGCAGTTCTTC,CASSPGTYYNEQFF
TRBJ2-7,-,-,TRBV28,TGTGTCAGCAGTCCCTTAAGAAACGAGCAGTACTTC,CVSSPLRNEQYF
TRBJ2-3,-,TRBD1,TRBV10-3,TGTGCCATCAGTGAAGGGGACAGAAGTTACACAGATACGCAGTATTTT,CAISEGDRSYTDTQYF